A single sample is the source of the 31 T cell receptor beta chains below, sequenced in a study of blood T cell repertoires in COVID-19. Generated by immunoSEQ multiplex PCR, the TCRdb table keeps only in-frame clones and is missing some. Of about 60,000 clones in the sample, around 90% were seen once. Sequencing used peripheral blood. The receptor set was obtained from a human donor with acute or convalescent COVID-19. The donor label of this sample is uncertain.

V usage is TRBV6-5 and J usage is TRBJ1-3; D is unresolved. The CDR3 is made up of 11 amino acids. Germline CDR1 MNHEY, CDR2 SVGAGI. The V end was cut by 5 bases, the J end by 8 bases, with 7 bases between. CDR3 bases: TGTGCCAGCAGTAGTTTAGACACCATATATTTT. Protein product: CASSSLDTIYF.

This sequence joins TRBV5-6 and TRBJ1-2, with D unresolved. Germline CDR1 SGHDT, CDR2 YYEEEE. The ends were cut back, 0 bases at V and 4 bases at J, with 10 bases in the middle. The CDR3 covers 14 residues. CDR3 nucleotide sequence: TGTGCCAGCAGCTTGGATTGGGGAGCCTATGGCTACACCTTC. Amino acids: CASSLDWGAYGYTF.

This clone was observed a handful of times. This chain connects TRBV6-6 to TRBJ2-7, with 8 bases that match TRBD1. J was trimmed by 6 bases and V by 5 bases; bases with no gene match: 6. CDR1 is MNHNY, CDR2 SVGAGI, per germline (reference sequence). The CDR3 contains 13 residues. The CDR3 nucleotides read TGTGCCAGCAGTGGGGACAGGATTGGCGAGCAGTACTTC. As protein: CASSGDRIGEQYF.

This chain connects TRBV2 to TRBJ2-7; possibly TRBD2 for D (6 bases). Trimming took 4 bases from V and 0 from J, leaving 10 bases between them. The CDR3 is 14 amino acids. Germline CDR1 and CDR2: SNHLY and FYNNEI. The CDR3 is CASSAGSGSYEQYF. CDR3 in DNA: TGTGCCAGCAGTGCTGGTAGCGGCTCCTACGAGCAGTACTTC.

The chain has TRBV28 and TRBJ2-7; 11 positions agree with TRBD1. V lost 5 bases, J lost 0 bases, and 6 bases stayed unmatched. This CDR3 is 16 amino acids long. Germline CDR1 MDHEN, CDR2 SYDVKM. The CDR3, as DNA: TGTGCCAGCAGTGGCCGGGACAGGGGGAGCTCCTACGAGCAGTACTTC. Translated, it gives CASSGRDRGSSYEQYF.

The chain employs TRBV5-6 and TRBJ1-6, with 10 bases fitting TRBD1. V shed 4 bases, J shed 0 bases, and the junction held 1 base outside the gene matches. Looked up from germline, CDR1 is SGHDT and CDR2 is YYEEEE. This CDR3 contains 16 residues. The CDR3 DNA is TGTGCCAGCAGCGGGGACAGGGGCTCCTATAATTCACCCCTCCACTTT. This gives the protein CASSGDRGSYNSPLHF.

The chain combines TRBV6-5 with TRBJ1-4; TRBD1 might be the D (6 bases). The CDR3 extends over 14 amino acids. Germline lookup yields CDR1 MNHEY and CDR2 SVGAGI. The germline V and J ends were trimmed by 5 bases and 6 bases, with 13 bases remaining between them. CDR3: CASSRHRVDEKLFF. Here the CDR3 DNA reads TGTGCCAGCAGTCGCCACAGGGTGGATGAAAAACTGTTTTTT.

This clone appeared once. V gene TRBV6-5 combines with J gene TRBJ1-5; D is undetermined. Germline values: CDR1 MNHEY, CDR2 SVGAGI. V lost 4 bases and J lost 5, with 9 bases in between. CDR3 length: 13 amino acids. The CDR3 sequence is CASSSNIDQPQHF. CDR3 in DNA: TGTGCCAGCAGTTCTAATATCGATCAGCCCCAGCATTTT.

The genes are TRBV28 and TRBJ1-2; D is unresolved. This CDR3 is 16 amino acids long. Germline V lookup: CDR1 MDHEN, CDR2 SYDVKM. Deletions cut 7 bases from V and 5 bases from J, with 23 bases between. CDR3 loop: CASTTYHGDSLYGYTF. In DNA form, the CDR3 reads TGTGCCAGCACCACCTACCACGGTGACTCCTTGTATGGCTACACCTTC.

This clone was counted a single time. The chain is built from TRBV23-1 and TRBJ2-7; 7 bases match TRBD1. TRBV23-1 belongs to the ORF category, with a function that is uncertain. This CDR3 has 15 residues. The V segment lost 8 bases and the J segment 3 bases; nucleotides outside the gene matches: 13. The CDR3 coding sequence is TGCGCCAGCGGGTGCCGGGACAGTCCTTTCTACGAGCAGTACGTC. It codes for CASGCRDSPFYEQYV.

The V gene is TRBV28, the J gene TRBJ1-3, with 9 nucleotides matching TRBD1. Germline CDR1 is MDHEN and CDR2 is SYDVKM. CDR3 length equals 15 residues. The V and J ends lost 3 bases and 3 bases, in that order; junction bases with no gene match: 3. CDR3 residues: CASSLGQGNGNTIYF. The CDR3 nucleotides read TGTGCCAGCAGTTTGGGACAGGGTAATGGAAACACCATATATTTT.

The chain joins TRBV9 to TRBJ2-1; D may be TRBD1 (6 bases). Deletions cut 2 bases from V and 8 bases from J, with 11 bases between. The CDR3 runs to 13 residues. CDR1 SGDLS and CDR2 YYNGEE come from the germline V gene. Here the CDR3 DNA reads TGTGCCAGCAGCGTCGACAGGCCCCATGAGCAGTTCTTC. Its translation: CASSVDRPHEQFF.

The chain uses TRBV27 and TRBJ1-6, with 9 bases that match TRBD1. The germline gives CDR1 MNHEY, CDR2 SMNVEV (reference sequence). The CDR3 runs 16 residues. Trimming took 3 bases from V and 3 from J; bases not matched to a gene: 3. The CDR3 sequence is CASSFRTGVYNSPLHF. The CDR3, as DNA: TGTGCCAGCAGTTTCCGGACAGGGGTCTATAATTCACCCCTCCACTTT.

V is TRBV18 and J is TRBJ2-7, with 9 positions matching TRBD1. The CDR3 loop spans 14 amino acids. CDR1 is KGHSH and CDR2 is LQKENI in the germline V gene. J lost 0 bases, V lost 3 bases, and 0 bases had no gene match. CDR3 nucleotide sequence: TGTGCCAGCTCACCGGACAGGGGCTCCTACGAGCAGTACTTC. As protein: CASSPDRGSYEQYF.

The rearrangement joins TRBV19 to TRBJ2-6; TRBD1 matches at 10 bases. The V and J ends lost 9 bases and 0 bases, in that order; junction bases with no gene match: 11. Germline CDR1 and CDR2: LNHDA and SQIVND (reference sequence). The CDR3 loop spans 18 amino acids. The CDR3 loop is CASNPGQGLFSGANVLTF. CDR3 DNA sequence: TGTGCCAGCAACCCGGGACAGGGGCTTTTCTCTGGGGCCAACGTCCTGACTTTC.

This chain joins TRBV3-1 (or the pseudogene TRBV3-2) and TRBJ2-7; D remains unclear. The CDR3 extends over 12 amino acids. The V and J ends lost 5 bases and 0 bases respectively, with 5 bases between them. Germline V CDR1 and CDR2: LGHDT, YNNKEL (reference sequence). DNA of the CDR3: TGTGCCAGCAGCTTTAGCTCCTACGAGCAGTACTTC. Translating it yields CASSFSSYEQYF.

This clone is a singleton in its sample. This sequence joins TRBV11-2 and TRBJ1-2; 10 positions agree with TRBD1. Germline V gene sequence: CDR1 SGHAT, CDR2 FQNNGV. The junction had 9 bases not matched to a gene; V was cut back by 4 bases and J by 4 bases. The CDR3 sequence is 16 residues long. The CDR3 protein is CASSSGTGVGTYGYTF. CDR3 nucleotide sequence: TGTGCCAGCAGCTCCGGGACAGGGGTCGGCACCTATGGCTACACCTTC.

The V and J genes are TRBV28 and TRBJ2-7; weak D call: TRBD1 (6 bases). The CDR3 consists of 17 residues. The V end was cut by 5 bases, the J end by 3 bases, with 23 bases between. The germline V gene has CDR1 MDHEN and CDR2 SYDVKM. CDR3: CASSTSWGPRNLYEQYV. DNA of the CDR3: TGTGCCAGCAGTACTTCTTGGGGGCCTAGGAACCTCTACGAGCAGTACGTC.

The chain has TRBV12-3 or TRBV12-4 and TRBJ2-1, with D unresolved. V was trimmed by 3 bases and J by 4 bases, leaving 4 bases between them. The CDR3 sequence is 12 residues long. This CDR3 is CASSFGYNEQFF. The DNA of the CDR3 is TGTGCCAGCAGTTTCGGGTACAATGAGCAGTTCTTC.

DNA of the CDR3: TGCGCCAGCAGTAGGGATGGGGCCACCGGGGAGCTGTTTTTT. Protein: CASSRDGATGELFF. The chain recombines TRBV5-1 with TRBJ2-2; D perhaps matches TRBD1 (5 bases). Per the germline V gene, CDR1 is SGHRS and CDR2 is YFSETQ. This CDR3 is 14 amino acids long. V was cut by 5 bases and J by 4 bases, with 12 bases left in between.

V and J are TRBV25-1 and TRBJ2-1; D is ambiguous. CDR1 and CDR2 from the germline V gene are MGHDK and SYGVNS. V was clipped by 6 bases and J by 4 bases, with 19 bases between them. The CDR3 runs to 16 residues. The CDR3 here is CASRSSASLKYNEQFF. CDR3 coding DNA: TGTGCCAGCAGGTCGTCTGCGTCTCTAAAATACAATGAGCAGTTCTTC.

The CDR3, as DNA: TGTGCCAGCAGCCAAAACAGGGGGTCTTACGAGCAGTACTTC. Protein: CASSQNRGSYEQYF. The chain is built from TRBV14 and TRBJ2-7; 8 bases fit TRBD1. Germline V CDR1 and CDR2: SGHDN, FVKESK. With V trimmed by 2 bases and J by 4 bases, 4 bases remained unmatched. The CDR3 sequence is 14 residues long.

The chain links TRBV5-4 to TRBJ2-3; a weak D match, TRBD1 (5 bases). The CDR3 has 16 amino acids. Germline loops: CDR1 SGHNT, CDR2 YYREEE (reference sequence). V gave up 4 bases and J gave up 2 bases, with 17 bases separating them. CDR3: CASSHRQRAYTDTQYF. In DNA, the CDR3 is TGTGCCAGCAGCCATAGACAGAGAGCCTACACAGATACGCAGTATTTT.

As DNA, the CDR3 is TGTGCCACCGGGACAGCGGATAATTCACCCCTCCACTTT. Its protein product is CATGTADNSPLHF. This chain connects TRBV28 to TRBJ1-6, with 7 bases aligning to TRBD1. The CDR3 contains 13 residues. With 10 bases clipped from V and 5 bases from J, the junction kept 5 bases outside the gene matches. The germline CDR1 and CDR2 sequences are MDHEN and SYDVKM.

This chain connects TRBV5-1 to TRBJ2-5; 7 nucleotides align to TRBD1. Germline V CDR1 and CDR2: SGHRS, YFSETQ. CDR3 length equals 13 residues. Losses at the gene ends were 4 bases for V and 1 base for J; bases not matched to a gene: 1. The CDR3 DNA reads TGCGCCAGCAGCCGGGACAGCCAAGAGACCCAGTACTTC. Residues: CASSRDSQETQYF.

V is TRBV30 and J is TRBJ1-4; 8 bases map to TRBD1. In germline, CDR1 is GTSNPN, CDR2 SVGIG (reference sequence). The CDR3 runs to 17 residues. V dropped 2 bases and J dropped 1; count of bases not matched to a gene: 9. The DNA for the CDR3 is TGTGCCTGGAGTCGTGGACAGGGATTAAAAACTAATGAAAAACTGTTTTTT. Protein product: CAWSRGQGLKTNEKLFF.

The chain is built from TRBV28 and TRBJ1-1, with 7 bases that match TRBD1. V lost 5 bases to trimming and J lost 4 bases; unmatched junction nucleotides: 7. The CDR3 loop spans 14 amino acids. The V gene's germline CDR1 is MDHEN and CDR2 SYDVKM. The CDR3 DNA sequence: TGTGCCAGCAGTCGTAGGGGGCAGAGCACTGAAGCTTTCTTT. Translated, it gives CASSRRGQSTEAFF. Full variable domain (remainder filled in from reference TRBV28 and TRBJ1-1): DVKVTQSSRYLVKRTGEKVFLECVQDMDHENMFWYRQDPGLGLRLIYFSYDVKMKEKGDIPEGYSVSREKKERFSLILESASTNQTSMYLCASSRRGQSTEAFFGQGTRLTVV.

This clone was observed a few times. This sequence joins TRBV28 and TRBJ1-3; the D is unclear. Trimming cost V 3 bases and J 0 bases, with 6 bases left between them. Germline CDR1 and CDR2: MDHEN and SYDVKM. The CDR3 is made up of 14 amino acids. CDR3 residues: CASSFFHSGNTIYF. CDR3 DNA: TGTGCCAGCAGTTTTTTTCACTCTGGAAACACCATATATTTT.

This sequence joins TRBV18 and TRBJ2-7; 8 nucleotides agree with TRBD2. Germline V gene sequence: CDR1 KGHSH, CDR2 LQKENI. Trimming removed 2 bases from V and 1 base from J; junction bases left unmatched: 4. There are 15 residues in the CDR3. The CDR3 nucleotides are TGTGCCAGCTCACCAGGGCTAGCGGGTTCCTACGAGCAGTACTTC. Translating gives CASSPGLAGSYEQYF.

The chain joins TRBV10-1 to TRBJ2-2; tentatively, D is TRBD1 (6 bases). The CDR3 has 15 residues. In germline, CDR1 is WNHNN, CDR2 SYGVQD (reference sequence). V was shortened by 4 bases and J by 4 bases, with 13 bases between the two germline ends. As DNA, the CDR3 is TGCGCCAGCAGTGGCAGGGGTAGTGGCACCGGGGAGCTGTTTTTT. It codes for CASSGRGSGTGELFF.

The CDR3 region is CASSALGAEGTQYF. In DNA form, the CDR3 reads TGTGCCAGCAGTGCCTTGGGGGCTGAGGGGACCCAGTACTTC. The chain carries TRBV6-4 and TRBJ2-5; possible D gene TRBD1, 6 bases. Trimming took 4 bases from V and 7 from J, leaving 16 bases between them. Looked up from germline, CDR1 is MRHNA and CDR2 is SNTAGT. The CDR3 totals 14 residues.